These 32 T cell receptor beta chains came from one sample sequenced in a study of blood T cell repertoires in COVID-19. The data were produced by immunoSEQ multiplex PCR, yet TCRdb's version contains in-frame clones alone and is incomplete. The sample shows approximately 250,000 clones, almost 85% of them seen only once. The sequencing input was PBMCs or T cells enriched from blood (not recorded which). All receptors derive from a man aged 40-49 years who had recovered from COVID-19.

The chain is built from TRBV6-5 and TRBJ2-3; weak D call: TRBD2 (5 bases). The ends were cut back, 2 bases at V and 3 bases at J, with 9 bases in the middle. Germline loops: CDR1 MNHEY, CDR2 SVGAGI. The CDR3 is made up of 14 amino acids. The CDR3 region has the DNA TGTGCCAGCAGTTACCCCGGAGGAACAGATACGCAGTATTTT. It yields the protein CASSYPGGTDTQYF.

This clone appeared once. The V gene is TRBV7-2, the J gene TRBJ2-3, with a weak D call TRBD2 (7 bases). Trimming left V 3 bases short and J 0 bases short, with 10 bases between. This CDR3 has 15 residues. Germline V gives CDR1 SGHTA, CDR2 FQGNSA. CDR3 region: CASSLAGASTDTQYF. The CDR3 coding sequence is TGTGCCAGCAGCTTGGCGGGGGCAAGCACAGATACGCAGTATTTT.

This clone has only a few counts. The V call is TRBV18, the J call TRBJ2-1, with TRBD2 matching over 7 bases. J gave up 4 bases and V 1 base, and 4 bases lay outside the gene matches. The CDR3 spans 15 residues. Germline V lookup: CDR1 KGHSH, CDR2 LQKENI. Written as DNA, the CDR3 is TGTGCCAGCTCACCACAGCTTAGCGGGTACAATGAGCAGTTCTTC. Translating it yields CASSPQLSGYNEQFF.

This clone showed up just once. The V call is TRBV5-1, the J call TRBJ2-1; TRBD2 might be the D (7 bases). Germline assignment: CDR1 SGHRS and CDR2 YFSETQ. Trimming took off 0 bases at V and 2 bases at J, with 12 bases between the two ends. The CDR3 covers 16 residues. The CDR3 DNA follows: TGCGCCAGCAGCTTGGTTGCGGGGGCTACCTACAATGAGCAGTTCTTC. Encoded protein: CASSLVAGATYNEQFF. Using reference TRBV5-1 and TRBJ2-1 for the parts outside the CDR3, the full variable domain is KAGVTQTPRYLIKTRGQQVTLSCSPISGHRSVSWYQQTPGQGLQFLFEYFSETQRNKGNFPGRFSGRQFSNSRSEMNVSTLELGDSALYLCASSLVAGATYNEQFFGPGTRLTVL.

This sequence joins TRBV30 and TRBJ2-3; D is perhaps TRBD2 (7 bases). Trimming removed 2 bases from V and 0 bases from J, with 15 bases in between. The CDR3 sequence is 16 residues long. Germline V gives CDR1 GTSNPN, CDR2 SVGIG (reference sequence). The CDR3 DNA reads as TGTGCCTGGAGTCCCGGGGGGCCGACTAGCACAGATACGCAGTATTTT. Translating it yields CAWSPGGPTSTDTQYF.

The chain employs TRBV4-3 and TRBJ2-3, with TRBD2 matching over 8 bases. Trimming at V came to 3 bases and at J to 5 bases, leaving 10 bases not matched to a gene. This CDR3 is 16 amino acids long. Germline values: CDR1 LGHNA, CDR2 YSLEER. The CDR3 region has the DNA TGCGCCAGCAGCCACCACAGCGGGGGAGGTAAAGATACGCAGTATTTT. Protein sequence: CASSHHSGGGKDTQYF.

This sequence joins TRBV6-1 and TRBJ1-3; 7 bases match TRBD1. The germline V gene has CDR1 MNHNS and CDR2 SASEGT. Trimming took 3 bases from V and 5 from J; bases not matched to a gene: 4. The CDR3 is 14 amino acids. The CDR3 protein is CASSETGRRNTIYF. DNA for the CDR3: TGTGCCAGCAGTGAGACAGGGAGGCGAAACACCATATATTTT.

The V gene is TRBV6-2 or TRBV6-3, the J gene TRBJ2-7; D remains unclear. From germline, CDR1 is MNHEY and CDR2 SVGEGT. This CDR3 contains 14 residues. Trimming pared 2 bases from V and 4 bases from J, leaving 12 bases between. CDR3 nucleotides: TGTGCCAGCAGTTACCCGAGCCACGCGTACGAGCAGTACTTC. This sequence encodes CASSYPSHAYEQYF.

The rearrangement links TRBV11-2 to TRBJ2-1, with 11 bases fitting TRBD2. Unmatched junction bases numbered 5, after V lost 4 bases and J lost 3 bases. CDR1 and CDR2 from the germline V gene are SGHAT and FQNNGV. The CDR3 spans 16 residues. The CDR3 DNA reads TGTGCCAGCAGCTCCTTCACTAGCGGGGGCTACAATGAGCAGTTCTTC. It is translated as CASSSFTSGGYNEQFF.

V usage is TRBV5-1 and J usage is TRBJ1-6; D unresolved. V was trimmed by 3 bases and J by 8 bases, leaving 18 bases between them. Germline CDR1 and CDR2: SGHRS and YFSETQ. The CDR3 length is 16 residues. This chain's CDR3 is CASSWRSQNSDSPLHF. Here the CDR3 DNA reads TGCGCCAGCAGCTGGCGTAGCCAGAACTCCGATTCACCCCTCCACTTT.

The table lists this clone with a few counts. The CDR3 DNA reads as TGCGCCAGCTCTTTCAGCGCGAGCACAGATACGCAGTATTTT. Protein sequence: CASSFSASTDTQYF. The chain recombines TRBV10-1 with TRBJ2-3; no reliable D call. The CDR3 covers 14 residues. Deletions cut 8 bases from V and 0 bases from J, with 12 bases between. Germline V gene data show CDR1 as WNHNN and CDR2 as SYGVQD (reference sequence).

This clone was detected only once. This specimen includes other DNA sequences encoding the same CDR3. This rearrangement joins TRBV9 to TRBJ2-2, with D tentatively TRBD1 (5 bases). The V gene lost 0 bases and the J gene lost 0 bases, with 6 bases spanning the gap. This CDR3 is 15 amino acids long. Germline V gives CDR1 SGDLS, CDR2 YYNGEE. The CDR3 protein is CASSVGGANTGELFF. In nucleotides, the CDR3 is TGTGCCAGCAGCGTAGGGGGCGCGAACACCGGGGAGCTGTTTTTT. The full variable domain, its missing parts supplied by reference TRBV9 and TRBJ2-2, is DSGVTQTPKHLITATGQRVTLRCSPRSGDLSVYWYQQSLDQGLQFLIQYYNGEERAKGNILERFSAQQFPDLHSELNLSSLELGDSALYFCASSVGGANTGELFFGEGSRLTVL.

The chain employs TRBV4-1 and TRBJ2-1; D might be TRBD1 (6 bases). The CDR3 is made up of 17 amino acids. Germline-derived CDR1 and CDR2 are MGHRA and YSYEKL. V was shortened by 6 bases and J by 8 bases, with 26 bases between the two germline ends. In DNA, the CDR3 is TGCGCCAGCAGGCGCGATAACAGGGTGGGGTTGGAGGATGAGCAGTTCTTC. It specifies CASRRDNRVGLEDEQFF.

The chain carries TRBV5-4 and TRBJ2-6; D might be TRBD1 (6 bases). V lost 4 bases and J 4 bases, leaving 18 bases between the germline ends. Germline CDR1 and CDR2: SGHNT and YYREEE (reference sequence). The CDR3 loop spans 17 amino acids. The CDR3 protein is CASSARAGARGANVLTF. The CDR3 DNA is TGTGCCAGCAGCGCGAGGGCAGGGGCGAGGGGGGCCAACGTCCTGACTTTC.

The rearrangement links TRBV7-2 to TRBJ2-3; 9 bases are a match to TRBD2. CDR1 is SGHTA, CDR2 FQGNSA, per germline. V trimming: 3 bases; J trimming: 9 bases; junction bases outside the gene matches: 7. The CDR3 has 14 amino acids. CDR3 residues: CASSLEAGGRTQYF. CDR3 nucleotide sequence: TGTGCCAGCAGCTTGGAGGCGGGAGGGCGAACGCAGTATTTT. Full variable domain (outside the CDR3, taken from reference TRBV7-2 and TRBJ2-3): GAGVSQSPSNKVTEKGKDVELRCDPISGHTALYWYRQSLGQGLEFLIYFQGNSAPDKSGLPSDRFSAERTGGSVSTLTIQRTQQEDSAVYLCASSLEAGGRTQYFGPGTRLTVL.

The chain has TRBV19 and TRBJ1-1, with 9 bases fitting TRBD1. Germline loops: CDR1 LNHDA, CDR2 SQIVND (reference sequence). V was pared by 5 bases and J by 7 bases, with 11 bases of the junction left unmatched. The CDR3 loop spans 15 amino acids. This CDR3 is CASSAGTGGADEAFF. CDR3 coding DNA: TGTGCCAGTAGTGCCGGCACAGGGGGCGCCGATGAAGCTTTCTTT.

This clone has a single count. The rearrangement joins TRBV27 to TRBJ2-7, with 9 bases matching TRBD1. V was pared by 2 bases and J by 5 bases, with 7 bases of the junction left unmatched. The CDR3 is made up of 15 amino acids. Germline V gene data show CDR1 as MNHEY and CDR2 as SMNVEV (reference sequence). CDR3 DNA sequence: TGTGCCAGCAGTTTAAATGGGGACAGGGCGCACGAGCAGTACTTC. Amino acids: CASSLNGDRAHEQYF.

This rearrangement joins TRBV19 to TRBJ1-2; 7 bases align to TRBD1. Germline trimming cut 7 bases from V and 4 bases from J; bases unmatched to any gene: 6. This CDR3 contains 13 residues. The germline gives CDR1 LNHDA, CDR2 SQIVND (reference sequence). The CDR3 reads CASTGTAIYGYTF. The CDR3 DNA reads as TGTGCCAGTACTGGGACAGCCATCTATGGCTACACCTTC.

V is TRBV4-1 and J is TRBJ2-5; the D gene is possibly TRBD2 (5 bases). This CDR3 has 14 amino acids. The V end was cut by 2 bases, the J end by 7 bases, with 14 bases between. Germline V CDR1 and CDR2: MGHRA, YSYEKL. Written as DNA, the CDR3 is TGCGCCAGCAGCCAACCTGCGGCCCGGGGGACCCAGTACTTC. It yields the protein CASSQPAARGTQYF.

The CDR3 region is CASSDGTRRTSSYNEQFF. The CDR3 nucleotides read TGTGCCAGCAGTGACGGGACTAGGAGAACGAGCTCCTACAATGAGCAGTTCTTC. The chain is built from TRBV25-1 and TRBJ2-1, with 8 bases fitting TRBD2. V lost 3 bases and J lost 0; bases outside the gene matches: 10. There are 18 residues in the CDR3. The germline CDR1 and CDR2 sequences are MGHDK and SYGVNS.

V is TRBV19 and J is TRBJ2-2; D possibly corresponds to TRBD2 (5 bases). The CDR3 covers 14 residues. Germline V gene data show CDR1 as LNHDA and CDR2 as SQIVND (reference sequence). V was pared by 8 bases and J by 6 bases, with 16 bases between. The CDR3 DNA follows: TGTGCCAGTCGGGAACAGCTAATCGCCGGGGAGCTGTTTTTT. Encoded protein: CASREQLIAGELFF.

The chain carries TRBV5-1 and TRBJ2-1; TRBD1 agrees at 10 bases. Germline V gene lookup returns CDR1 SGHRS and CDR2 YFSETQ. J lost 3 bases, V lost 5 bases, and 2 bases had no gene match. The CDR3 spans 14 residues. In DNA, the CDR3 is TGCGCCAGCAGGGGACAGGGGAACTACAATGAGCAGTTCTTC. It encodes CASRGQGNYNEQFF.

This clone has only a few counts. V usage is TRBV6-2 or TRBV6-3 and J usage is TRBJ1-3; D is perhaps TRBD1 (6 bases). The germline gives CDR1 MNHEY, CDR2 SVGEGT. The CDR3 is 16 residues long. V lost 4 bases and J 4 bases, leaving 17 bases between the germline ends. For the CDR3, the DNA is TGTGCCAGCAGTTCCGATTCAGGGGTCCTAGGAAACACCATATATTTT. Translating it yields CASSSDSGVLGNTIYF.

The chain is built from TRBV24-1 and TRBJ2-5, with 8 bases lining up with TRBD1. Trimming cost V 5 bases and J 2 bases; bases outside gene matches: 9. This CDR3 comprises 16 residues. The germline V gene has CDR1 KGHDR and CDR2 SFDVKD. The CDR3 is CATSGYRTGGQETQYF. The CDR3 DNA sequence: TGTGCCACCAGTGGTTACAGAACAGGGGGTCAAGAGACCCAGTACTTC.

The chain employs TRBV6-1 and TRBJ1-3; TRBD1 matches 8 bases. Trimming cost V 4 bases and J 0 bases; bases outside gene matches: 5. Per germline, CDR1 MNHNS and CDR2 SASEGT. The CDR3 is made up of 16 amino acids. The CDR3: CASSARTGRSGNTIYF. Written as DNA, the CDR3 is TGTGCCAGCAGTGCCCGGACAGGGCGCTCTGGAAACACCATATATTTT.

The chain recombines TRBV5-1 with TRBJ2-7, with D unclear. Per germline, CDR1 SGHRS and CDR2 YFSETQ. Between the trimmed V and J ends, which lost 3 bases and 2 bases, there was a span of 12 bases. This CDR3 has 14 residues. Here the CDR3 DNA reads TGCGCCAGCAGCTCGGGTGACGTAGCCTACGAGCAGTACTTC. Its protein product is CASSSGDVAYEQYF. Looking up the rest from reference TRBV5-1 and TRBJ2-7 gives the full variable domain: KAGVTQTPRYLIKTRGQQVTLSCSPISGHRSVSWYQQTPGQGLQFLFEYFSETQRNKGNFPGRFSGRQFSNSRSEMNVSTLELGDSALYLCASSSGDVAYEQYFGPGTRLTVT.

CDR3 residues: CATREPGGTGEQYF. The DNA for the CDR3 is TGTGCCACCAGAGAGCCCGGGGGAACGGGGGAGCAGTACTTC. The chain carries TRBV24-1 and TRBJ2-7, with a weak D call TRBD2 (6 bases). V gave up 7 bases and J gave up 7 bases, with 19 bases separating them. From germline, CDR1 is KGHDR and CDR2 SFDVKD. This CDR3 comprises 14 residues.

J is TRBJ2-7 and V is TRBV28, with 9 nucleotides matching TRBD1. CDR1 and CDR2 from the germline V gene are MDHEN and SYDVKM. J was trimmed by 0 bases and V by 3 bases; bases with no gene match: 0. The CDR3 consists of 14 residues. CDR3 residues: CASSLGQGSYEQYF. CDR3 nucleotide sequence: TGTGCCAGCAGTTTGGGACAGGGCTCCTACGAGCAGTACTTC.

The V and J genes are TRBV7-9 and TRBJ1-3; TRBD1 matches 8 bases. Germline-derived CDR1 and CDR2 are SEHNR and FQNEAQ (reference sequence). Germline trimming cut 2 bases from V and 2 bases from J; bases unmatched to any gene: 5. This CDR3 comprises 16 residues. The DNA for the CDR3 is TGTGCCAGCAGCTTACTACAGGGGGTCGCTGGAAACACCATATATTTT. Protein: CASSLLQGVAGNTIYF.

This clone appeared a single time. The genes are TRBV9 and TRBJ1-4; TRBD1 matches at 11 bases. The CDR3 length is 13 residues. Germline CDR1 is SGDLS and CDR2 is YYNGEE. The J segment lost 8 bases and the V segment lost 7 bases, leaving 4 bases of the junction unmatched. The CDR3: CASGQGAGEKLFF. In DNA, the CDR3 is TGTGCCAGCGGACAGGGGGCAGGGGAAAAACTGTTTTTT.

The V and J genes are TRBV7-2 and TRBJ1-2; 9 bases map to TRBD1. CDR1 and CDR2 from the germline V gene are SGHTA and FQGNSA. This CDR3 is 16 amino acids long. V trimming: 4 bases; J trimming: 6 bases; junction bases outside the gene matches: 12. The CDR3 DNA follows: TGTGCCAGCAGCTCAACCGGGACAGGGACTTTGGATGGCTACACCTTC. Its translation is CASSSTGTGTLDGYTF.

This chain connects TRBV7-2 to TRBJ1-5, with D possibly matching TRBD1 (6 bases). Germline V gene sequence: CDR1 SGHTA, CDR2 FQGNSA. The CDR3 sequence is 15 residues long. Trimming cost V 6 bases and J 0 bases, with 12 bases left between them. Written as DNA, the CDR3 is TGTGCCAGCAGTATTGGGGGCTATAGCAATCAGCCCCAGCATTTT. It is translated as CASSIGGYSNQPQHF.